These 2 T cell receptor beta chains were all obtained from the same sample, sequenced in a study of human T cells and chemical hapten exposure. From the RACE reads, TCRdb called clonotypes with MiXCR, one entry per CDR3 protein. The sample has some 300,000 distinct CDR3 sequences; over 5% are singletons. The sample's time point: pre-sensitization, week 0. Documented treatment: therapeutic diphenylcyclopropenone sensitization with weekly scalp DPC. Sequenced here: whole blood, sampled in connection with sensitization to the hapten diphenylcyclopropenone (DPC). These TCRs come from a young woman with alopecia areata. Some clones in this sample may be carry-over from other donors' samples.

V is TRBV7-2 and J is TRBJ1-1; D perhaps matches TRBD1 (6 bases). V was shortened by 3 bases and J by 5 bases, with 16 bases between the two germline ends. There are 15 residues in the CDR3. CDR1 and CDR2 from the germline V gene are SGHTA and FQGNSA. CDR3 coding DNA: TGTGCCAGCAGCTTTGGGGGGCGACGGTGGACTGAAGCTTTCTTT. Its protein product is CASSFGGRRWTEAFF. Full variable domain (missing parts from reference TRBV7-2 and TRBJ1-1): GAGVSQSPSNKVTEKGKDVELRCDPISGHTALYWYRQSLGQGLEFLIYFQGNSAPDKSGLPSDRFSAERTGGSVSTLTIQRTQQEDSAVYLCASSFGGRRWTEAFFGQGTRLTVV.

This clonotype was counted ten times or more. The gene calls are TRBV7-9 and TRBJ2-3; unclear D gene. Between the trimmed V and J ends, which lost 5 bases and 2 bases, there was a span of 11 bases. This CDR3 contains 14 residues. Germline V gene data show CDR1 as SEHNR and CDR2 as FQNEAQ (reference sequence). Here the CDR3 DNA reads TGTGCCAGCAGCCCGGTCGCCCACACAGATACGCAGTATTTT. Protein sequence: CASSPVAHTDTQYF.